The 11 T cell receptor beta chains below were found in one sample sequenced in a study of T cells in Graves' hyperthyroidism and ophthalmopathy. RNA transcripts yielded amplified TCR beta CDR3 regions. Researchers ran a first-round RT-PCR on the TCR CDR3 using the HTBI primer set. TCRdb fed the multiplex PCR reads into MiXCR, producing one record per CDR3 protein. This table has about 160,000 distinct CDR3 sequences, about 9% appearing once. The sequencing input was blood. The receptors originated from a woman aged 18-29 years with Graves' hyperthyroidism that later progressed to Graves' ophthalmopathy.

The sample holds many counts of this clonotype. The chain links TRBV7-7 to TRBJ2-1, with D perhaps matching TRBD1 (6 bases). Per germline, CDR1 SSHAT and CDR2 FNYEAQ (reference sequence). Trimming cost V 1 base and J 5 bases, with 12 bases left between them. CDR3 length: 15 residues. CDR3 protein: CASSLETGSNNEQFF. Written as DNA, the CDR3 is TGTGCCAGCAGCTTAGAGACAGGTTCTAACAATGAGCAGTTCTTC.

This clonotype was seen repeatedly, ten times or more. The chain couples TRBV19 to TRBJ1-3; 8 bases align to TRBD1. The CDR3 consists of 15 residues. After removal of 9 bases from V and 0 bases from J, the junction contained 7 bases not matched to a gene. Germline lookup yields CDR1 LNHDA and CDR2 SQIVND (reference sequence). This CDR3 is CASRRQGLSGNTIYF. Written as DNA, the CDR3 is TGTGCCAGCAGACGACAGGGGCTCTCTGGAAACACCATATATTTT.

This clonotype came up a few times. The chain recombines TRBV6-9 with TRBJ1-5; no firm D call. Germline V gene lookup returns CDR1 MNHGY and CDR2 SVAAGI. Trimming removed 3 bases at V and 2 bases at J, with 20 bases between. The CDR3 runs 18 residues. CDR3 sequence reads: CASSYPEGIDGGNQPQHF. DNA for the CDR3: TGTGCCAGCAGTTACCCCGAAGGGATCGACGGAGGCAATCAGCCCCAGCATTTT.

This clonotype has a handful of counts. The V call is TRBV6-1, the J call TRBJ2-2; 12 bases match TRBD2. The CDR3 covers 16 residues. The germline V gene encodes CDR1 MNHNS and CDR2 SASEGT. The J segment lost 3 bases and the V segment lost 5 bases, leaving 4 bases of the junction unmatched. CDR3 sequence (DNA): TGTGCCAGCAGTTTAGGACTAGCGGGATACACCGGGGAGCTGTTTTTT. It is translated as CASSLGLAGYTGELFF.

A note on this clonotype: This sequence may be a read error, since a much larger clone differs from it by one base. The chain employs TRBV7-9 and TRBJ1-1; 8 bases line up with TRBD1. The length of the CDR3 is 18 residues. Germline CDR1 is SEHNR and CDR2 is FQNEAQ (reference sequence). The CDR3 region has the DNA TGTGCCAGCAGCTTTAGGCCCCCTACCAGGGGGCTACCCACTGAAGATTTCTTT. Translation: CASSFRPPTRGLPTEDFF.

This clonotype was recorded at least ten times. The rearrangement uses TRBV7-9 and TRBJ1-2; D is unclear. This CDR3 is built from 14 residues. V was pared by 2 bases and J by 8 bases, with 15 bases between. In germline, CDR1 is SEHNR, CDR2 FQNEAQ (reference sequence). The CDR3 loop is CASSLSEGVRGYTF. DNA for the CDR3: TGTGCCAGCAGCTTAAGTGAGGGCGTAAGAGGCTACACCTTC.

This clonotype came up many times. The chain has TRBV9 and TRBJ2-5; tentatively, D is TRBD1 or TRBD2 (5 bases each). Germline V gives CDR1 SGDLS, CDR2 YYNGEE. With 5 bases removed from V and 2 bases from J, the gap between germline ends came to 16 bases. The CDR3 has 15 residues. CDR3 loop: CASSRDGTSQETQYF. The CDR3 DNA sequence: TGTGCCAGCAGTCGGGACGGGACCTCACAAGAGACCCAGTACTTC. Full variable domain (missing parts from reference TRBV9 and TRBJ2-5): DSGVTQTPKHLITATGQRVTLRCSPRSGDLSVYWYQQSLDQGLQFLIQYYNGEERAKGNILERFSAQQFPDLHSELNLSSLELGDSALYFCASSRDGTSQETQYFGPGTRLLVL.

This clonotype was recorded many times. This chain links TRBV19 with TRBJ2-3, with TRBD2 identical over 7 bases. The CDR3 consists of 17 residues. Germline V lookup: CDR1 LNHDA, CDR2 SQIVND (reference sequence). Germline trimming cut 3 bases from V and 4 bases from J; bases unmatched to any gene: 13. Written as DNA, the CDR3 is TGTGCCAGTAGTATCATTTCCGGCGGGAGAGCCGCAGATACGCAGTATTTT. Amino acid sequence: CASSIISGGRAADTQYF.

This clonotype occurred many times. The rearrangement joins TRBV19 to TRBJ2-2; D possibly corresponds to TRBD1 (5 bases). Germline V gives CDR1 LNHDA, CDR2 SQIVND (reference sequence). V lost 3 bases and J lost 3, with 11 bases in between. The CDR3 runs to 15 residues. CDR3 amino acids: CASSMGREYTGELFF. The CDR3 bases are TGTGCCAGTAGTATGGGCAGGGAATACACCGGGGAGCTGTTTTTT. Looking up the rest from reference TRBV19 and TRBJ2-2 gives the full variable domain: DGGITQSPKYLFRKEGQNVTLSCEQNLNHDAMYWYRQDPGQGLRLIYYSQIVNDFQKGDIAEGYSVSREKKESFPLTVTSAQKNPTAFYLCASSMGREYTGELFFGEGSRLTVL.

This clonotype has just a few counts. This chain uses TRBV7-9 with TRBJ1-4, with 8 bases matching TRBD1. The V gene end was trimmed by 2 bases and the J gene end by 4 bases; junction bases not matched to a gene: 6. Germline V gene data show CDR1 as SEHNR and CDR2 as FQNEAQ (reference sequence). CDR3 size: 16 residues. The CDR3 DNA follows: TGTGCCAGCAGCTTATTTTTCGACAGGGGTAATGAAAAACTGTTTTTT. Amino acids: CASSLFFDRGNEKLFF.

This clonotype came up many times. The rearrangement links TRBV29-1 to TRBJ1-1; D not certain. Germline V lookup: CDR1 SQVTM, CDR2 ANQGSEA. The CDR3 consists of 11 residues. Trimming cost V 5 bases and J 0 bases, with 4 bases left between them. The CDR3 region has the DNA TGCAGCGTTTTCATGAACACTGAAGCTTTCTTT. It specifies CSVFMNTEAFF.